The 7 T cell receptor beta chains presented below share a single source sample, sequenced in a study of T-cell reconstitution after alpha-beta-depleted transplantation in children. Unique molecular identifiers were incorporated during preparation of the TCRbeta library. In TCRdb, the PCR reads were re-called with MiXCR into one record per CDR3 protein. The sample carries over 200,000 distinct CDR3 sequences, around 10% recorded once. The starting material was PBMCs from the stem cell graft donor, obtained from the stem cell graft. The receptors shown here come from a human donor who donated a stem cell graft to a child with acute lymphoblastic leukemia.

The J gene is TRBJ2-1, the V gene TRBV10-3; D is uncertain. This CDR3 spans 15 amino acids. Germline V lookup: CDR1 ENHRY, CDR2 SYGVKD. With 0 bases removed from V and 0 bases from J, the gap between germline ends came to 6 bases. CDR3 sequence (DNA): TGTGCCATCAGTGAGTCTGGCAGCTCCTACAATGAGCAGTTCTTC. Amino acids: CAISESGSSYNEQFF.

The chain recombines TRBV2 with TRBJ2-5, with D maybe TRBD1 (6 bases). Germline CDR1 SNHLY, CDR2 FYNNEI. Trimming left V 4 bases short and J 4 bases short, with 13 bases between. The CDR3 covers 14 residues. In DNA, the CDR3 is TGTGCCAGCAGTGCGGGACATGGGGGAGAGACCCAGTACTTC. It yields the protein CASSAGHGGETQYF.

As for this clonotype: It is likely a read error, because the conserved phenylalanine at the end of the CDR3 is missing. The rearrangement uses TRBV5-4 and TRBJ1-2; D perhaps matches TRBD1 (5 bases). The CDR3 covers 17 residues. CDR1 is SGHNT and CDR2 is YYREEE in the germline V gene (reference sequence). The germline V and J ends were trimmed by 1 base and 2 bases, with 18 bases remaining between them. The CDR3 DNA follows: TGTGCCAGCAGCTTGATTGGCCGGGGGAACGGGAACTATGGCTACACCCTC. This sequence encodes CASSLIGRGNGNYGYTL.

This clonotype was picked up many times. The rearrangement joins TRBV6-2 or TRBV6-3 to TRBJ2-1; weak D call: TRBD1 (6 bases). This CDR3 spans 15 amino acids. The germline V gene has CDR1 MNHEY and CDR2 SVGEGT. V shed 4 bases and J shed 6 bases, with 16 bases lying between them. The CDR3 DNA reads as TGTGCCAGCAGTTTACGCTGGGGGCAATTCAATGAGCAGTTCTTC. It specifies CASSLRWGQFNEQFF.

This clonotype was counted a few times. This chain links TRBV3-1 with TRBJ2-5; 13 bases map to TRBD2. The germline CDR1 and CDR2 sequences are LGHDT and YNNKEL (reference sequence). V lost 1 base and J lost 1; bases outside the gene matches: 6. This CDR3 is built from 18 residues. CDR3 region: CASSQVLAGGIAQETQYF. The CDR3 DNA is TGTGCCAGCAGCCAAGTACTAGCGGGGGGGATTGCCCAAGAGACCCAGTACTTC.

This clonotype has more than one count but fewer than ten. The chain recombines TRBV5-8 with TRBJ1-4; D may be TRBD1 (5 bases). Trimming took 4 bases from V and 7 from J, leaving 14 bases between them. There are 14 residues in the CDR3. CDR1 is SGHTS, CDR2 YDEGEE, per germline. The CDR3 protein is CASSAGLHGEKLFF. In DNA form, the CDR3 reads TGTGCCAGCAGCGCGGGACTACACGGTGAAAAACTGTTTTTT.

The table lists this clonotype with many counts. The CDR3 DNA reads TGCAGTGCTAGAGATCGGGACAGTCCTACAGATGAGCAGTTCTTC. Amino acids: CSARDRDSPTDEQFF. This chain uses TRBV20-1 with TRBJ2-1; 7 positions agree with TRBD1. The germline V gene has CDR1 DFQATT and CDR2 SNEGSKA (reference sequence). CDR3 length: 15 residues. V dropped 0 bases and J dropped 8; count of bases not matched to a gene: 10.